The rows below give T cell receptor beta chains drawn from one sample of a study of vaccination and CD4 T cells after COVID-19. TCRdb processed the PCR reads anew with MiXCR; each CDR3 protein has one entry. The sample lists approximately 6,500 distinct CDR3 sequences, about 32% seen once, with 25% to 30% in the top ten. The antigens of these receptors remain unknown. Sequencing used CD4+ T cells from blood, cultured in vitro. The receptors here all came from a human donor in good health. The CDR3 runs from the conserved cysteine through the conserved F or W. The D gene is left open where the match is weak. A clone size is listed for some rows: how often the clone was seen (once, few, many), or a class if it is expanded.

V gene	J gene	clone size	D gene	CDR3 length	CDR3 DNA	CDR3 protein
TRBV20-1	TRBJ1-2	few	.	16	TGCAGTGCTTTTACCCCGGGTTGGGGCGATGGCTATGGCTACACCTTC	CSAFTPGWGDGYGYTF
TRBV6-5	TRBJ2-7	few	TRBD2	17	TGTGCCAGCAGTTACTCGATCCCGACTAGCGGGGGGTACGAGCAGTACTTC	CASSYSIPTSGGYEQYF
TRBV20-1	TRBJ2-3	.	.	10	TGCAGTGCTGGCAGGATCTCGCAGTATTTT	CSAGRISQYF
TRBV7-2	TRBJ1-5	few	.	12	TGTGCCAGCAGCCACTTACCGGGGCCCCAGCATTTT	CASSHLPGPQHF
TRBV27	TRBJ1-1	.	.	13	TGTGCCAGCAGTGTCAGAGTGGGGACTGAAGCTTTCTTT	CASSVRVGTEAFF
TRBV7-2	TRBJ1-2	.	.	15	TGTGCCAGCAGCTTAGCGCAGGCAGCTAACTATGGCTACACCTTC	CASSLAQAANYGYTF
TRBV6-5	TRBJ1-5	.	.	16	TGTGCCAGCAGTTACTCGTTACAGCCCGGCGGCCAGCCCCAGCATTTT	CASSYSLQPGGQPQHF
TRBV7-9	TRBJ1-1	medium-sized	.	13	TGTGCCAGCAGCTTACTAGGGGACACTGAAGCTTTCTTT	CASSLLGDTEAFF
TRBV6-1	TRBJ2-7	.	.	11	TGTGCCAGCCCAGATTCCTACGAGCAGTACTTC	CASPDSYEQYF
TRBV5-8	TRBJ1-1	.	.	14	TGTGCCAGCAGCTTGGTGCCTGAGAACACTGAAGCTTTCTTT	CASSLVPENTEAFF
TRBV6-5	TRBJ2-7	.	.	15	TGTGCCAGCAGTTACTCTAGGCCCCGGAACGGGGAGCAGTACTTC	CASSYSRPRNGEQYF
TRBV5-1	TRBJ1-2	once	.	13	TGCGCCAGCAGCCGTGGAGCGGTCTATGGCTACACCTTC	CASSRGAVYGYTF
TRBV2	TRBJ1-2	few	.	12	TGTGCCAGCAGTGAACAGCGGGGTGGCTACACCTTC	CASSEQRGGYTF
TRBV6-5	TRBJ2-3	few	.	14	TGTGCCAGCACTTACCAGGGGATCGCCGGGACGCAGTATTTT	CASTYQGIAGTQYF
TRBV5-1	TRBJ2-7	.	.	12	TGCGCCAGCAGTAGAGATAAGGACGAGCAGTACTTC	CASSRDKDEQYF
TRBV12-3/TRBV12-4	TRBJ2-7	.	.	11	TGTGCCAGCAGTTTTATCTACGAGCAGTACTTC	CASSFIYEQYF
TRBV7-9	TRBJ1-1	.	.	16	TGTGCCAGCACCCCCCGGGGGAGGACAGAAAACACTGAAGCTTTCTTT	CASTPRGRTENTEAFF
TRBV6-1	TRBJ1-2	few	.	14	TGTGCCAGCAGTACTGCTGGCCCTAACTATGGCTACACCTTC	CASSTAGPNYGYTF
TRBV29-1	TRBJ1-2	few	.	12	TGCAGCGTTGCCACACAGGTTCTGGGCTACACCTTC	CSVATQVLGYTF
TRBV20-1	TRBJ2-6	.	.	12	TGCAGTGCCGCGGCTGGGGCCAACGTCCTGACTTTC	CSAAAGANVLTF
TRBV20-1	TRBJ1-4	.	.	14	TGCAGTGCTAGAGTTGGGGGACTTAATGAAAAACTGTTTTTT	CSARVGGLNEKLFF
TRBV7-3	TRBJ2-2	few	.	11	TGTGCCAGCAGCGTCACCGGGGAGCTGTTTTTT	CASSVTGELFF
TRBV7-3	TRBJ2-7	.	.	13	TGTGCCAGCAGCATTCGACCCGCGGACGAGCAGTACTTC	CASSIRPADEQYF
TRBV6-1	TRBJ2-4	.	.	13	TGTGCCAGCAGTGCTCCCACTGTAAACATTCAGTACTTC	CASSAPTVNIQYF
TRBV11-2	TRBJ1-1	few	TRBD1	13	TGTGCCAGCAGCTTCACAGGGGCAACTGAAGCTTTCTTT	CASSFTGATEAFF
TRBV27	TRBJ1-4	.	.	18	TGTGCCAGCAGTTTATCCCCCGACACACACAGGGTCGGGGAAAAACTGTTTTTT	CASSLSPDTHRVGEKLFF
TRBV24-1	TRBJ2-6	few	.	14	TGTGCCACCAGTGATTCCGGGAGGGCCAACGTCCTGACTTTC	CATSDSGRANVLTF
TRBV27	TRBJ1-5	hyperexpanded	TRBD1	14	TGTGCCAGCAGTCTACGGACAGGCGGGGAGCCCCAGCATTTT	CASSLRTGGEPQHF
TRBV28	TRBJ1-2	few	.	14	TGTGCCAGCAGCCAAACAGGGAACGGCTATGGCTACACCTTC	CASSQTGNGYGYTF
TRBV20-1	TRBJ2-1	.	.	12	TGCAGTGCTAGGAGGAACGGCGGCGGGCAGTTCTTC	CSARRNGGGQFF
TRBV7-2	TRBJ2-6	.	.	19	TGTGCCAGCAGCCTAAGGGCGGACACTTACGACTCTGGGGCCAACGTCCTGACTTTC	CASSLRADTYDSGANVLTF
TRBV5-5	TRBJ1-1	.	.	15	TGTGCCAGCAGCCCTCGTGGGCGGGGGGGGACTGAAGCTTTCTTT	CASSPRGRGGTEAFF
TRBV6-1	TRBJ2-1	.	TRBD1	16	TGTGCCAGCAGTGAACGTGCCGGGACAGGCTACAATGAGCAGTTCTTC	CASSERAGTGYNEQFF
TRBV19	TRBJ1-5	medium-sized	.	13	TGTGCCAGTAGGAGGGGCGAAGGTCAGCCCCAGCATTTT	CASRRGEGQPQHF
TRBV30	TRBJ1-2	hyperexpanded	.	13	TGTGCCTGGAGTGTACAAGCAAACTATGGCTACACCTTC	CAWSVQANYGYTF
TRBV7-9	TRBJ1-1	.	.	14	TGTGCCAGCAGCTTAAGCGGTGGTGACACTGAAGCTTTCTTT	CASSLSGGDTEAFF
TRBV15	TRBJ2-2	.	.	12	TGTGCCACCAGCAGAGATTGGGGGGAGCTGTTTTTT	CATSRDWGELFF
TRBV18	TRBJ1-1	once	.	13	TGTGCCAGCTCACACAATCCGGACACTGAAGCTTTCTTT	CASSHNPDTEAFF
TRBV6-5	TRBJ2-5	few	.	12	TGTGCCAGCAGTTCCCAGAGAGAGACCCAGTACTTC	CASSSQRETQYF
TRBV6-1	TRBJ2-7	few	.	15	TGTGCCAGCAGTGAGGGCCCGCCACCCCTTTACGAGCAGTACTTC	CASSEGPPPLYEQYF
TRBV25-1	TRBJ2-4	.	.	14	TGTGCCAGCAGTGAAGGGGTCTCTGAAAACATTCAGTACTTC	CASSEGVSENIQYF
TRBV27	TRBJ2-7	few	TRBD1	16	TGTGCCAGCAGTTTAAGAGGGACAGGGACCTACTACGAGCAGTACTTC	CASSLRGTGTYYEQYF
TRBV6-1	TRBJ1-1	once	.	13	TGTGCCAGCAAGTGGAGGGAGAACACTGAAGCTTTCTTT	CASKWRENTEAFF
TRBV2	TRBJ1-2	few	TRBD1	15	TGTGCCAGCAGTGAAATACGGGACAGTAACTATGGCTACACCTTC	CASSEIRDSNYGYTF
TRBV6-1	TRBJ1-5	few	.	14	TGTGCCAGCAGTGAAGACAGCGAAAATCAGCCCCAGCATTTT	CASSEDSENQPQHF
TRBV21-1	TRBJ1-1	once	.	16	TGTACCAGCACCAAAGCGATTTATTGCGGGGCCCTTGAAGCTTTCTTT	CTSTKAIYCGALEAFF
TRBV11-3	TRBJ2-1	.	.	15	TGTGCCAGCAGCTTGGATCCGGGGCGCTACAATGAGCAGTTCTTC	CASSLDPGRYNEQFF
TRBV10-2	TRBJ1-5	few	.	14	TGCGCCAGCAGTGAGTCTGAACTCAATCAGCCCCAGCATTTT	CASSESELNQPQHF
TRBV6-4	TRBJ2-7	.	TRBD1	14	TGTGCCACCCAACCGGAGGCAGGGGGCTACGAGCAGTACTTC	CATQPEAGGYEQYF
TRBV2	TRBJ2-4	medium-sized	TRBD1	14	TGTGCCAGCAGTGTTTCGGGACAGGGAGACATTCAGTACTTC	CASSVSGQGDIQYF
TRBV6-5	TRBJ1-2	.	.	18	TGTGCCAGCAGTTACTCGATTTTTGCCGACGGAGCTAACTATGGCTACACCTTC	CASSYSIFADGANYGYTF